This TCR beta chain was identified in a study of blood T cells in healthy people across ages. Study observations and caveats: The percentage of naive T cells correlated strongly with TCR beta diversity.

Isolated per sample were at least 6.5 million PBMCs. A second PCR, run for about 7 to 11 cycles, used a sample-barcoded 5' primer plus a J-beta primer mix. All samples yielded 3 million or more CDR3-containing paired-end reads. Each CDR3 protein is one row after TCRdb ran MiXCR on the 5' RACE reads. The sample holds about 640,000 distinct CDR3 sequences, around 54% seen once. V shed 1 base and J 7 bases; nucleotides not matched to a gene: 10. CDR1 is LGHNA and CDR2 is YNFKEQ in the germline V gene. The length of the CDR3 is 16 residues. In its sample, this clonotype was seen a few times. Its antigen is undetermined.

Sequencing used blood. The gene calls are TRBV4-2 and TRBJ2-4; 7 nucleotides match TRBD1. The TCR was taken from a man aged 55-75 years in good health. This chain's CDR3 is CASSQAEGASSNIQYF. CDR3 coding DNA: TGTGCCAGCAGCCAAGCCGAGGGGGCTAGCTCCAACATTCAGTACTTC.